The clone carrying this T cell receptor (beta chain) came up once. What it recognizes is unknown. Germline CDR1 and CDR2: GTSNPN and SVGIG (reference sequence). Trimming pared 3 bases from V and 8 bases from J, leaving 16 bases between. The CDR3 spans 13 residues. The source of the sample is a study of cytomegalovirus exposure and HLA in healthy donors. Researchers ran the PCR with 60 Vbeta and 13 Jbeta primers. Method: immunoSEQ multiplex PCR; TCRdb's copy keeps in-frame clones and lacks some. This sample has approximately 69,000 clones, with about 74% found just once. General observations from the study: Near-uniform donor sequencing depth was presumed by presence/absence analyses. It was reported in a later analysis that an Asian-associated ancestry cluster showed fewer N-insertions than the roughly 670-donor mean.

The receptor was isolated from a woman aged 30 to 39 in good health and CMV-seropositive. This sequence joins TRBV30 and TRBJ1-2, with D unclear. Sequencing input: PBMCs. The CDR3 DNA is TGTGCCTGGAGCTGGGGAGCTAAAATAGGCTACACCTTC. Its protein product is CAWSWGAKIGYTF.